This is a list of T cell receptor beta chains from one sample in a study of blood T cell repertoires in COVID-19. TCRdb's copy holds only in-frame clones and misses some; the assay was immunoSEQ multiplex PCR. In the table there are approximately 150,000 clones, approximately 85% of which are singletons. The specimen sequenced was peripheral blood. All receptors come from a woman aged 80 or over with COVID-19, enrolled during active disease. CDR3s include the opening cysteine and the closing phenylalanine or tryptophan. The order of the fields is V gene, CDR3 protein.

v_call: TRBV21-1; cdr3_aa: CASGNLAGETDTQYF
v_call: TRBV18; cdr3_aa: CASSPVGAHEKLFF
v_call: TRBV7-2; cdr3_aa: CASSGSGANVLTF
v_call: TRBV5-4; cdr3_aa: CASSLEQANYGYTF
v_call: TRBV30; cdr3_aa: CAWKYRFIGGYTF
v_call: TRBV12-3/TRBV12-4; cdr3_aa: CAFQGFPGELFF
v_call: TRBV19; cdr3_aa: CASSVVPGQGARAQYF
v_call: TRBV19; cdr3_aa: CASSLHPGTGYSNQPQHF
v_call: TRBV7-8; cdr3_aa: CASRPRQDGELFF
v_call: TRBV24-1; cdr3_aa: CATSDLQGPSGRDDLGQETQYF
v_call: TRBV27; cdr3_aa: CASRRDRGEYSPLHF
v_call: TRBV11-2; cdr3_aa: CASSPGAGGWETQYF
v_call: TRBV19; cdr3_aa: CASRGLAGYNEQFF
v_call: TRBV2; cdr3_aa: CASSEARGPGGYTF
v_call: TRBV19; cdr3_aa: CASSFWTGGFDGYTF
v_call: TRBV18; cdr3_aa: CASSRTSGGAEETQYF
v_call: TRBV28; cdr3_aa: CASSLYRDTEAFF